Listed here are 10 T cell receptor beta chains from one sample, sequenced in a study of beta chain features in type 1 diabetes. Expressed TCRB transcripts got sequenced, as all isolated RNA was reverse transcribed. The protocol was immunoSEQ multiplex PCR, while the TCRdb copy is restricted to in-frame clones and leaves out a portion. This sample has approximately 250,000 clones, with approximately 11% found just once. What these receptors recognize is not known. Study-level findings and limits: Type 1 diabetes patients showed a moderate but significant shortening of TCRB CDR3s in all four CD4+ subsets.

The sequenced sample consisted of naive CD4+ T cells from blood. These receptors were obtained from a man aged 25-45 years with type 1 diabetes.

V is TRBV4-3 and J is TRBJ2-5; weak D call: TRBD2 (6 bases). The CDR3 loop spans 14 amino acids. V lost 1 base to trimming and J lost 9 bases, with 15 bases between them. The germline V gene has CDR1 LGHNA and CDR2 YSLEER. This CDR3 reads CASSQAGTTRAQYF. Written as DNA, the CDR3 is TGCGCCAGCAGCCAAGCAGGGACGACTAGGGCCCAGTACTTC.

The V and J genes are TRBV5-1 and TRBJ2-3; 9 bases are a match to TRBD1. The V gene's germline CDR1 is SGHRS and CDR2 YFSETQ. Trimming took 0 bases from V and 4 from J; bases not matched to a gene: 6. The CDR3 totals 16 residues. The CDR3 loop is CASSLGWDRAPDTQYF. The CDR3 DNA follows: TGCGCCAGCAGCTTGGGTTGGGACAGGGCCCCAGATACGCAGTATTTT.

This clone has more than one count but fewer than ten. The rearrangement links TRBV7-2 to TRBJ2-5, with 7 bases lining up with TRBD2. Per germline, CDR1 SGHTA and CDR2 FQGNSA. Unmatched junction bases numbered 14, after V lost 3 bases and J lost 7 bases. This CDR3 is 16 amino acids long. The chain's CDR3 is CASSFGGGARDATQYF. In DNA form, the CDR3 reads TGTGCCAGCAGCTTCGGCGGGGGAGCGCGTGACGCGACCCAGTACTTC. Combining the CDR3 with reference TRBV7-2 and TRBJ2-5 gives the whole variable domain GAGVSQSPSNKVTEKGKDVELRCDPISGHTALYWYRQSLGQGLEFLIYFQGNSAPDKSGLPSDRFSAERTGGSVSTLTIQRTQQEDSAVYLCASSFGGGARDATQYFGPGTRLLVL.

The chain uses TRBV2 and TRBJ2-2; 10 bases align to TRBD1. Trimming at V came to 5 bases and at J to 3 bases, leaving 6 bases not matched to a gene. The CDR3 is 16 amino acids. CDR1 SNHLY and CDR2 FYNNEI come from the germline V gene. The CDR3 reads CASSSRDRGYTGELFF. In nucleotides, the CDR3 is TGTGCCAGCAGTTCGAGGGACAGGGGATACACCGGGGAGCTGTTTTTT.

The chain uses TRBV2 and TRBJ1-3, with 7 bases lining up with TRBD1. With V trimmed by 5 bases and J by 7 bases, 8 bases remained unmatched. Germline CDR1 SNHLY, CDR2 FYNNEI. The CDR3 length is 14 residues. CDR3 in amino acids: CASSRQGRGNTIYF. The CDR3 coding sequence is TGTGCCAGCAGTCGACAGGGCCGGGGGAACACCATATATTTT.

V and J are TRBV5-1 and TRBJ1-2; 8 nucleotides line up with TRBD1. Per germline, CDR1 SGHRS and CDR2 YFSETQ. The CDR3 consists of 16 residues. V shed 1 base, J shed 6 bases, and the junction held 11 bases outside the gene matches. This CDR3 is CASSLRAGTGMDGYTF. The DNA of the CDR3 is TGCGCCAGCAGCTTGAGGGCTGGGACAGGAATGGATGGCTACACCTTC.

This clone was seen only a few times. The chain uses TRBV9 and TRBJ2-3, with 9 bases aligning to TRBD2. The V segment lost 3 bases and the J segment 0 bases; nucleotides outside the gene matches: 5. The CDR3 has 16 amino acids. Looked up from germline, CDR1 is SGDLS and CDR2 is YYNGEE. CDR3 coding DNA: TGTGCCAGCAGCGGGCGACTAGCGGCTAGCACAGATACGCAGTATTTT. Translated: CASSGRLAASTDTQYF.

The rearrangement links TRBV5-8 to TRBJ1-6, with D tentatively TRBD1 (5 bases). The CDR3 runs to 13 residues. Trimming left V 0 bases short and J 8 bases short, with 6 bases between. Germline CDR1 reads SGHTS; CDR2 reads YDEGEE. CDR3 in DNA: TGTGCCAGCAGCTTGGGACAGTATTCACCCCTCCACTTT. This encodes CASSLGQYSPLHF.

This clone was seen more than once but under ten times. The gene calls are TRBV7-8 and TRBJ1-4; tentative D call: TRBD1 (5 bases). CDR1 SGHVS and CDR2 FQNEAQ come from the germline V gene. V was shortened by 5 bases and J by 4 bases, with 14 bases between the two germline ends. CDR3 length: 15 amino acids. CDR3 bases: TGTGCCAGCAGCACGCCGGGACTGCTTAATGAAAAACTGTTTTTT. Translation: CASSTPGLLNEKLFF.

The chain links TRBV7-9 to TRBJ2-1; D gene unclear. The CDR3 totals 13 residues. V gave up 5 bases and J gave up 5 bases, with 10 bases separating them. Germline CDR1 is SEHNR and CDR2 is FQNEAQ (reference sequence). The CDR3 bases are TGTGCCAGCAGCCACCCGCGAAACAATGAGCAGTTCTTC. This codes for CASSHPRNNEQFF.